Listed below are T cell receptor beta chains from one sample, sequenced in a study of post-analysis software for immune sequencing data. Each CDR3 protein is one row after TCRdb ran MiXCR on the PCR reads. The sample contains 750,000 to 900,000 distinct CDR3 sequences, roughly 46% of which appear only once. Sequenced material: blood. These receptors all stem from a girl aged 5-17 years with multiple sclerosis. CDR3s include the opening cysteine and the closing phenylalanine or tryptophan. Each record gives: CDR3 protein, CDR3 DNA, clone size, V gene, D gene, J gene. The D gene is left open where the match is weak. Expanded clones are given a class, and other clones once, few, many or no size at all.

CDR3: CATSRGSGKYEQYF; DNA: TGTGCCACCAGCAGAGGTTCGGGGAAATACGAGCAGTACTTC; size: -; V: TRBV15; D: -; J: TRBJ2-7
CDR3: CASSYSNSQNTEAFF; DNA: TGTGCCAGCAGTTACTCGAACTCCCAGAACACTGAAGCTTTCTTT; size: many; V: TRBV6-5; D: -; J: TRBJ1-1
CDR3: CSAHGPGLAGGETQYF; DNA: TGCAGCGCCCATGGCCCCGGACTAGCGGGAGGGGAGACCCAGTACTTC; size: few; V: TRBV29-1; D: TRBD2; J: TRBJ2-5
CDR3: CATSDPGQGGEEQYF; DNA: TGTGCCACCAGTGATCCGGGACAGGGAGGCGAGGAGCAGTACTTC; size: -; V: TRBV24-1; D: TRBD1; J: TRBJ2-7
CDR3: CASSFRGSEQFF; DNA: TGTGCCAGCAGCTTCAGAGGGAGTGAGCAGTTCTTC; size: -; V: TRBV13; D: -; J: TRBJ2-1
CDR3: CASSLSEGSKNIQYF; DNA: TGTGCCAGCAGTTTATCGGAGGGATCCAAAAACATTCAGTACTTC; size: -; V: TRBV12-3/TRBV12-4; D: -; J: TRBJ2-4
CDR3: CASRLERLGLEQYF; DNA: TGTGCCAGCAGACTCGAACGACTTGGCCTCGAGCAGTACTTC; size: -; V: TRBV5-6; D: -; J: TRBJ2-7
CDR3: CASSWPFPRQGQETQYF; DNA: TGCGCCAGCAGCTGGCCCTTTCCTCGACAGGGGCAAGAGACCCAGTACTTC; size: -; V: TRBV5-1; D: TRBD1; J: TRBJ2-5
CDR3: CSVEGVSGQETQYF; DNA: TGCAGCGTTGAAGGTGTTAGCGGACAAGAGACCCAGTACTTC; size: few; V: TRBV29-1; D: -; J: TRBJ2-5
CDR3: CASTTGKGYEQYF; DNA: TGTGCCAGCACAACAGGGAAGGGATACGAGCAGTACTTC; size: few; V: TRBV28; D: -; J: TRBJ2-7
CDR3: CASSRDRVAGQYF; DNA: TGTGCCAGCTCCCGAGACAGGGTTGCAGGGCAGTACTTC; size: -; V: TRBV12-3/TRBV12-4; D: TRBD1; J: TRBJ2-5
CDR3: CATSRGQRQGADYGYTF; DNA: TGTGCCACCAGCAGAGGGCAAAGACAGGGGGCAGACTATGGCTACACCTTC; size: few; V: TRBV15; D: TRBD1; J: TRBJ1-2
CDR3: CASSFRQGATNEKLFF; DNA: TGTGCCAGCAGTTTTAGACAGGGGGCAACTAATGAAAAACTGTTTTTT; size: -; V: TRBV12-3/TRBV12-4; D: TRBD1; J: TRBJ1-4
CDR3: CASSPDLSHEQYF; DNA: TGTGCCAGCAGCCCGGACTTGTCCCACGAGCAGTACTTC; size: -; V: TRBV7-6; D: -; J: TRBJ2-7
CDR3: CASKRNAYEQYF; DNA: TGTGCCAGCAAACGGAATGCCTACGAGCAGTACTTC; size: -; V: TRBV2; D: -; J: TRBJ2-7
CDR3: CSATREHLYEQYF; DNA: TGCAGTGCTACGCGGGAGCACCTCTACGAGCAGTACTTC; size: -; V: TRBV20-1; D: TRBD2; J: TRBJ2-7